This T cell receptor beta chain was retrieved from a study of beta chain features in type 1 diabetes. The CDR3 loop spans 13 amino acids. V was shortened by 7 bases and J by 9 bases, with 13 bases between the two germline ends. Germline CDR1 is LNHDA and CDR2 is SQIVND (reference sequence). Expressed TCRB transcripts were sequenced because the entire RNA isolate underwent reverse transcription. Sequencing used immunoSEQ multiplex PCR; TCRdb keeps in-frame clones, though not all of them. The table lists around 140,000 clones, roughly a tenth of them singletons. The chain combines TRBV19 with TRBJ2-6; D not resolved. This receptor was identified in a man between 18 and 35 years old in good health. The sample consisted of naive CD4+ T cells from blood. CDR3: CASKTIRDNVLTF. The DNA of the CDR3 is TGTGCCAGTAAGACAATTCGTGACAACGTCCTGACTTTC.